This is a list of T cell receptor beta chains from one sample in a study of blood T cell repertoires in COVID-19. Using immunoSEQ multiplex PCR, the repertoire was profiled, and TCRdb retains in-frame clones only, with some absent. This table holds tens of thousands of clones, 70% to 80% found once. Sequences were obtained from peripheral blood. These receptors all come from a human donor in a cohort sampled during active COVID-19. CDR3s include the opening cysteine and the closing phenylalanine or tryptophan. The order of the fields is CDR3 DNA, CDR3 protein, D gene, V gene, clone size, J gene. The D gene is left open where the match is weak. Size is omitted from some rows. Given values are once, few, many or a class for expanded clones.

TGTGCCACCAGCAGACTTAGACAGGGGTCCTCCTACGAGCAGTACTTC,CATSRLRQGSSYEQYF,TRBD1,TRBV15,NA,TRBJ2-7
TGTGCCATCAGAGGGGACAGGGGCAATCAGCCCCAGCATTTT,CAIRGDRGNQPQHF,TRBD1,TRBV10-3,NA,TRBJ1-5
TGTGCCAGCTCACCTGACAGAGGTGGCACTGAAGCTTTCTTT,CASSPDRGGTEAFF,NA,TRBV18,NA,TRBJ1-1
TGTGCCAGCAGCAGGTTGGGCGGGAGGAGCTCCTACGAGCAGTACTTC,CASSRLGGRSSYEQYF,TRBD2,TRBV11-2,NA,TRBJ2-7
TGCGCCAGCAGCGGGGACTTCTCTGGAAACACCATATATTTT,CASSGDFSGNTIYF,NA,TRBV5-1,NA,TRBJ1-3
TGTGCCAGCAGCTTGGGGGAGGGCCGGGGTGGCTACACCTTC,CASSLGEGRGGYTF,NA,TRBV7-9,NA,TRBJ1-2
TGCGCCAGCAGCTTCCCGGTGGCTGGGGCCAACGTCCTGACTTTC,CASSFPVAGANVLTF,NA,TRBV5-1,NA,TRBJ2-6
TGTGCCAGCAGCTCCCGGGGTGGCTACACCTTC,CASSSRGGYTF,NA,TRBV11-2,NA,TRBJ1-2
TGTGCCAGCAGCTTAGCGTCCGGGGGTCGGGAGCAGTACTTC,CASSLASGGREQYF,NA,TRBV7-2,NA,TRBJ2-7
TGCGCCAGCAGCGAAGGACAGGGAAAAGGCTACACCTTC,CASSEGQGKGYTF,TRBD1,TRBV5-1,NA,TRBJ1-2
TGTGCCAGCAGCTTACCAGGGCCCGGGGAGCTGTTTTTT,CASSLPGPGELFF,NA,TRBV7-3,few,TRBJ2-2
TGTGCCAGCAGCGGCGGACTAGCGGGATTGGGGGAGCTGTTTTTT,CASSGGLAGLGELFF,TRBD2,TRBV7-2,NA,TRBJ2-2
TGTGCCAGCAGTCGGGACAGTCAAGAAAAACTGTTTTTT,CASSRDSQEKLFF,TRBD1,TRBV25-1,NA,TRBJ1-4
TGTGCCAGCAGTTCCTACCAGGGGAGGGGCGGTCCAGATACGCAGTATTTT,CASSSYQGRGGPDTQYF,NA,TRBV27,NA,TRBJ2-3
TGTGCCAGCAGCCGCCCCCCGGACACAGCCCACAATGAGCAGTTCTTC,CASSRPPDTAHNEQFF,NA,TRBV14,NA,TRBJ2-1
TGTGCCAGCAGCCGGACTAGCGGGAGTAGGACCTACGAGCAGTACTTC,CASSRTSGSRTYEQYF,TRBD2,TRBV27,NA,TRBJ2-7
TGTGCCAGTAGTCCCGGCGGGACTAAAAGGAGCGAGCAGTACTTC,CASSPGGTKRSEQYF,TRBD2,TRBV19,NA,TRBJ2-7
TGTGCCAGTGCGGGACAGGGGGCTCATCAGCCCCAGCATTTT,CASAGQGAHQPQHF,TRBD1,TRBV2,NA,TRBJ1-5
TGTGCCAGCAGTGAGACCAGACAGGGGGCTGGGGATACGCAGTATTTT,CASSETRQGAGDTQYF,TRBD1,TRBV2,NA,TRBJ2-3
TGCAGTGCTAGCTGGAGCTATGGCTACACCTTC,CSASWSYGYTF,NA,TRBV20-1,NA,TRBJ1-2
TGCGCCAGCAGCCCACGAGGGACTAGCGGGTCAGGCACAGATACGCAGTATTTT,CASSPRGTSGSGTDTQYF,TRBD2,TRBV5-1,NA,TRBJ2-3
TGTGCCAGCAGCTTAGATCCCGCCTACAATGAGCAGTTCTTC,CASSLDPAYNEQFF,NA,TRBV11-2,NA,TRBJ2-1
TGTGCCAGCAGCCCCAGACAGGGGAGCGAGCAGTACTTC,CASSPRQGSEQYF,TRBD1,TRBV6-5,NA,TRBJ2-7
TGTGCCAGCAGTGGGTCAGGGGCGACCCAGTACTTC,CASSGSGATQYF,NA,TRBV2,NA,TRBJ2-5
TGTGCCAGCAGTTTAAACAGCAATGAGCAGTTCTTC,CASSLNSNEQFF,NA,TRBV12-3/TRBV12-4,NA,TRBJ2-1
TGTGCCAGCAGCGAACAGGGTAACTATGGCTACACCTTC,CASSEQGNYGYTF,NA,TRBV5-4,NA,TRBJ1-2
TGTGCCAGCAGCTTCCCGATGAGGGAAGGAGAGACCCAGTACTTC,CASSFPMREGETQYF,NA,TRBV7-2,NA,TRBJ2-5
TGTGCCAGCAGTGAATTGAGGAATGAGCAGTTCTTC,CASSELRNEQFF,NA,TRBV6-1,NA,TRBJ2-1
TGTGCCAGCAGCCCGGGTCGGACCAAAAACATTCAGTACTTC,CASSPGRTKNIQYF,NA,TRBV7-2,NA,TRBJ2-4
TGTGCCAGCATTCCAAGGGGGCAGGGAGGTGAAGCTTTCTTT,CASIPRGQGGEAFF,TRBD1,TRBV6-5,NA,TRBJ1-1
TGTGCCAGCAGCTCGGGACTAAAGAACAATGAGCAGTTCTTC,CASSSGLKNNEQFF,TRBD2,TRBV11-2,NA,TRBJ2-1
TGTGCCAGCAGAAGGCGGGGTTTCGAAGAGGACACCTTC,CASRRRGFEEDTF,NA,TRBV7-2,NA,TRBJ1-2
TGTGCCAGCAGTCCGACAGGGGGAGACTACGAGCAGTACTTC,CASSPTGGDYEQYF,TRBD1,TRBV27,NA,TRBJ2-7
TGTGCCAGCACACACAGGGGGGATGGCTACACCTTC,CASTHRGDGYTF,TRBD1,TRBV6-5,NA,TRBJ1-2
TGTGCCAGCAGCCTTGTATCTAAAGAGACCCAGTACTTC,CASSLVSKETQYF,NA,TRBV5-4,once,TRBJ2-5
TGTGCCAGCAGCTTGATACAAGGGACAGGGAGTAATTCACCCCTCCACTTT,CASSLIQGTGSNSPLHF,TRBD1,TRBV5-4,once,TRBJ1-6
TGTGCCAGCAGCTTAGCGCGGGAGGGCCGCGCAAATGAGCAGTTCTTC,CASSLAREGRANEQFF,TRBD2,TRBV7-6,NA,TRBJ2-1
TGTGCCAGCAGAATCCAGGGAATAGGAGGGGAGCAGTACTTC,CASRIQGIGGEQYF,NA,TRBV7-2,NA,TRBJ2-7
TGTGCCAGCAGCACACAGGGACCTCAAGAGACCCAGTACTTC,CASSTQGPQETQYF,NA,TRBV28,NA,TRBJ2-5
TGCGCCAGCAGCCAAGATCGGCAGCGCTCTGGGGCCAACGTCCTGACTTTC,CASSQDRQRSGANVLTF,NA,TRBV4-3,NA,TRBJ2-6
TGCGCCAGCAGGGAGGGGGCGAGGGAGCAGTACTTC,CASREGAREQYF,NA,TRBV10-2,NA,TRBJ2-7
TGTGCCAGTAGTATAGGGCAGGGGAGGGATCAGCCCCAGCATTTT,CASSIGQGRDQPQHF,NA,TRBV19,NA,TRBJ1-5
TGTGCCAGCAGCTTAGCCTTTACTCCGGGACAGAATGAGCAGTTCTTC,CASSLAFTPGQNEQFF,TRBD1,TRBV7-2,NA,TRBJ2-1
TGCGCCAGCAGCTCGGACAGCTACGAGCAGTACTTC,CASSSDSYEQYF,NA,TRBV5-1,NA,TRBJ2-7
TGTGCCAGCAGCCGCATTCTAGCGGGAGGGTCAAATACGCAGTATTTT,CASSRILAGGSNTQYF,TRBD2,TRBV14,few,TRBJ2-3
TGTGCCAGCAGCCCCCCAGGCGCCTACGAGCAGTACTTC,CASSPPGAYEQYF,NA,TRBV28,NA,TRBJ2-7
TGTGCCAGCAGCTGGACTAGCGTTTCTAGCACAGATACGCAGTATTTT,CASSWTSVSSTDTQYF,TRBD2,TRBV11-2,few,TRBJ2-3
TGCAGCGGAACATTATCTACTAGGGAAGCTTTCTTT,CSGTLSTREAFF,NA,TRBV29-1,NA,TRBJ1-1
TGCGCCAGCACCTGGACTAGCGGGAGTGCAGGGGCGGGCACCGGGGAGCTGTTTTTT,CASTWTSGSAGAGTGELFF,TRBD2,TRBV4-1,NA,TRBJ2-2
TGTGCCAGTCGATCCGCCCCACAGACGGTCCCTATGCGCTACACCTTC,CASRSAPQTVPMRYTF,NA,TRBV9,NA,TRBJ1-2
TGTGCCAGTAGTTCACCGTGGGGACCCGGAGGGCGCTACGAGCAGTACTTC,CASSSPWGPGGRYEQYF,NA,TRBV19,NA,TRBJ2-7
TGTGCCAGCAGCTTGACAGGGGTCGCTGAGCAGTTCTTC,CASSLTGVAEQFF,TRBD1,TRBV7-6,NA,TRBJ2-1
TGTGCCAGTCGGGAGGGTCAGACCCAGTACTTC,CASREGQTQYF,TRBD2,TRBV19,NA,TRBJ2-5